This record covers a single T cell receptor (beta chain). Its specificity is not known. The protocol was immunoSEQ multiplex PCR, while the TCRdb copy is restricted to in-frame clones and leaves out a portion. The sample holds over 11,000 clones, about 90% seen once. Per germline, CDR1 KGHSH and CDR2 LQKENI. The CDR3 runs 15 residues. V lost 6 bases, J lost 9 bases, and 13 bases stayed unmatched. The sample belongs to a study of radiotherapy plus CTLA-4 blockade in lung cancer. Overall study results and limits: TCR clones from tumors expanded in blood after radiotherapy plus ipilimumab. Among reported predictors of response, early blood T cell clone dynamics with interferon-beta performed best.

V and J are TRBV18 and TRBJ2-1; TRBD2 agrees at 8 bases. The TCR originated in a human donor with non-small cell lung cancer that progressed on radiotherapy plus ipilimumab. Some clones in this sample may be carry-over from other donors' samples. Source: peripheral blood, taken from a patient treated with radiotherapy plus ipilimumab. CDR3 sequence (DNA): TGTGCCAGCTCCGCCCCTAGCGGGCGGGTCAGTGAGCAGTTCTTC. Translated, it gives CASSAPSGRVSEQFF.